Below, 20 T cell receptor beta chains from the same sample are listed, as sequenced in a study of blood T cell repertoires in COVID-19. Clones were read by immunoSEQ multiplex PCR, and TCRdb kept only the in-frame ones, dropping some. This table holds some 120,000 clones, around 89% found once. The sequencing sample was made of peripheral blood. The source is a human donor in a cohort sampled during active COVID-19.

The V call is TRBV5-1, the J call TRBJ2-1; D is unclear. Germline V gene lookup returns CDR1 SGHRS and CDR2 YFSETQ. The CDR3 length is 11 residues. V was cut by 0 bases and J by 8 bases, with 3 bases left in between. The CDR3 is CASSLADEQFF. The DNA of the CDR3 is TGCGCCAGCAGCTTGGCAGATGAGCAGTTCTTC.

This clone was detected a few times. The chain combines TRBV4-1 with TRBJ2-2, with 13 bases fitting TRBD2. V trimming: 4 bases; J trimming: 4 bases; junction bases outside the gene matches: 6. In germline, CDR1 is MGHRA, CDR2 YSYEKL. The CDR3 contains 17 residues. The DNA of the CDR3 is TGCGCCAGCAGCCGCGGACTAGCGGGGGACCGCACCGGGGAGCTGTTTTTT. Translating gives CASSRGLAGDRTGELFF.

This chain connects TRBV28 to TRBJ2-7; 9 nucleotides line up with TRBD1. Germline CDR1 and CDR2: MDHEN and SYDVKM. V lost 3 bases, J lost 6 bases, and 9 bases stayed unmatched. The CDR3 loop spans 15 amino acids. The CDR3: CASSFGGQGYPEQYF. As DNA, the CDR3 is TGTGCCAGCAGTTTTGGGGGACAGGGATACCCCGAGCAGTACTTC.

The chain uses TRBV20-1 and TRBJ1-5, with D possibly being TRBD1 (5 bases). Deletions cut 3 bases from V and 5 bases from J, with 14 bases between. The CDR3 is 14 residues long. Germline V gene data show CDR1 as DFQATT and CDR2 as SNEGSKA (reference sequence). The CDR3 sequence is CSASPGTADQPQHF. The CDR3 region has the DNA TGCAGTGCTAGTCCCGGGACTGCCGATCAGCCCCAGCATTTT.

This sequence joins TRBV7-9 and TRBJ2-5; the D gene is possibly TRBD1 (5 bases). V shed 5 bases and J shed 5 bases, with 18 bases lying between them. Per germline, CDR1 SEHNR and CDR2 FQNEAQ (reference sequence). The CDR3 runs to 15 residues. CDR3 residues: CASSRLDIGWETQYF. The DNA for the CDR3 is TGTGCCAGCAGCAGATTGGACATCGGCTGGGAGACCCAGTACTTC.

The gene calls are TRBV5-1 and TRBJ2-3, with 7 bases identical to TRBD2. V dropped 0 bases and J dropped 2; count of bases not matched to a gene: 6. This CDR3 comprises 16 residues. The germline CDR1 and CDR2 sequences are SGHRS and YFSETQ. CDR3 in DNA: TGCGCCAGCAGCTTGGAGGGGACTACCAACACAGATACGCAGTATTTT. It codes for CASSLEGTTNTDTQYF.

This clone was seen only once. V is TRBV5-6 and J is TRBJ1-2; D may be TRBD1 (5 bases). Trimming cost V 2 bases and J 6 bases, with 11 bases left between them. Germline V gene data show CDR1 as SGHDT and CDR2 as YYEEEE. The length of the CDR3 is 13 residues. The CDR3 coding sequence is TGTGCCAGCAGCTTTGCGGGGGAGCATGGCTACACCTTC. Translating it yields CASSFAGEHGYTF.

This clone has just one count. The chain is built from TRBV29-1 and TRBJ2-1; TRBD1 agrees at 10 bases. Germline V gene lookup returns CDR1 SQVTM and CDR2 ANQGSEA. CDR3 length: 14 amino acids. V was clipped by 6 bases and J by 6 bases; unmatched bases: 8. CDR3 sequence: CSVRDRGRVNEQFF. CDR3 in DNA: TGCAGCGTACGGGACAGGGGAAGGGTCAATGAGCAGTTCTTC.

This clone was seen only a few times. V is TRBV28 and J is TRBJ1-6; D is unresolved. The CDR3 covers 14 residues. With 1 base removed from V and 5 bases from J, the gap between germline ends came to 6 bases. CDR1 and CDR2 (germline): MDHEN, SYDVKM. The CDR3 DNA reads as TGTGCCAGCAGTTTATCCCAGAATAATTCACCCCTCCACTTT. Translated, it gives CASSLSQNNSPLHF.

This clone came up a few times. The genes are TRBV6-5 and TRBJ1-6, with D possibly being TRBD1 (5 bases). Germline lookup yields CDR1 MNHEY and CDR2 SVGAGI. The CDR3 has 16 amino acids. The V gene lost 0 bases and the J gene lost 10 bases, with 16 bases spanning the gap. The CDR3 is CASSYSGRGMYSPLHF. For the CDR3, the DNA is TGTGCCAGCAGTTACTCGGGAAGGGGAATGTACTCACCCCTCCACTTT.

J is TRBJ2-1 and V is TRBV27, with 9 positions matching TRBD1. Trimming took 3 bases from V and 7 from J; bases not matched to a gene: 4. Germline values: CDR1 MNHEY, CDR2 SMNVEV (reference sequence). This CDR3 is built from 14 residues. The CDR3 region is CASSFTGGLNEQFF. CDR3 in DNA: TGTGCCAGCAGTTTCACAGGGGGCTTGAATGAGCAGTTCTTC.

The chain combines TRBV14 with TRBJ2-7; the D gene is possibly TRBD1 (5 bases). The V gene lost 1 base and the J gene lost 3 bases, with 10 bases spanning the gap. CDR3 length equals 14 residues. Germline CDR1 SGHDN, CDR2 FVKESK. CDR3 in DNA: TGTGCCAGCAGCCAAGGGGGCTACCTCTACGAGCAGTACTTC. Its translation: CASSQGGYLYEQYF.

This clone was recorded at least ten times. CDR3 residues: CASSSAGPQGLYEQYF. The CDR3 DNA reads as TGTGCCAGCAGTTCCGCTGGCCCCCAGGGGCTCTACGAGCAGTACTTC. This rearrangement joins TRBV28 to TRBJ2-7; perhaps TRBD1 as D (6 bases). The CDR3 consists of 16 residues. From germline, CDR1 is MDHEN and CDR2 SYDVKM. The V and J ends lost 4 bases and 3 bases respectively, with 19 bases between them.

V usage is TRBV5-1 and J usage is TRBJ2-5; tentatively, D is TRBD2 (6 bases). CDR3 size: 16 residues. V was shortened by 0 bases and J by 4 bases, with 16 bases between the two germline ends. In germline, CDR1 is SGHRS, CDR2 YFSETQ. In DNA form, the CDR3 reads TGCGCCAGCAGCTTGGCCGGGACCTTGGGGGGAGAGACCCAGTACTTC. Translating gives CASSLAGTLGGETQYF. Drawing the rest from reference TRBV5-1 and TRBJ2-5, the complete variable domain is KAGVTQTPRYLIKTRGQQVTLSCSPISGHRSVSWYQQTPGQGLQFLFEYFSETQRNKGNFPGRFSGRQFSNSRSEMNVSTLELGDSALYLCASSLAGTLGGETQYFGPGTRLLVL.

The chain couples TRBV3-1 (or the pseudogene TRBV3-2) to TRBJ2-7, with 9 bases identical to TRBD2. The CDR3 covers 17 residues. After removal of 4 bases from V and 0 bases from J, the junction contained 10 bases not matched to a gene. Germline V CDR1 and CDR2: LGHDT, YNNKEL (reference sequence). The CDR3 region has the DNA TGTGCCAGCAGCCGGTTTTCTAGCGGGAAGAGCTCCTACGAGCAGTACTTC. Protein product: CASSRFSSGKSSYEQYF.

The chain's CDR3 is CASSEGAAKNIQYF. CDR3 sequence (DNA): TGTGCCAGCAGTGAGGGGGCGGCCAAAAACATTCAGTACTTC. This chain uses TRBV6-1 with TRBJ2-4, with D possibly TRBD1 on 6 matching bases. This CDR3 spans 14 amino acids. V lost 3 bases and J 1 base, leaving 7 bases between the germline ends. The germline gives CDR1 MNHNS, CDR2 SASEGT.

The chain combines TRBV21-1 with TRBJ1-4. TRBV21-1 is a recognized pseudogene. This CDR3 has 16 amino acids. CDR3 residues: CASSKHREGANEKLFF. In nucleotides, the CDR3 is TGTGCCAGCAGCAAACACAGGGAGGGGGCTAATGAAAAACTGTTTTTT.

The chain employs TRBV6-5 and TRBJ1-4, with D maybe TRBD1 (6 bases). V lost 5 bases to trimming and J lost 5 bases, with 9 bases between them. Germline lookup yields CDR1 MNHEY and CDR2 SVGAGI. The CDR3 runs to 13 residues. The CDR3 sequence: CASSTTGNEKLFF. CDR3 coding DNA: TGTGCCAGCAGTACGACAGGAAATGAAAAACTGTTTTTT.

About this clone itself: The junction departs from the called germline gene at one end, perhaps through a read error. DNA for the CDR3: TGCAGCGTAGAAGCTAGCTCCTACAATGAGCAGTTCTTC. Protein: CSVEASSYNEQFF. The rearrangement joins TRBV29-1 to TRBJ2-1; D gene uncertain. The length of the CDR3 is 13 residues. CDR1 and CDR2 from the germline V gene are SQVTM and ANQGSEA.

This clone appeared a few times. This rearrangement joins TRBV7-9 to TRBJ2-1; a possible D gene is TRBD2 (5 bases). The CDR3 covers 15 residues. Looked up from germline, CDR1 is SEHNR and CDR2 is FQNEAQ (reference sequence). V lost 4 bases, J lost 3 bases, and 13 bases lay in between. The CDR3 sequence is CASSSGELNYNEQFF. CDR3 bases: TGTGCCAGCAGCTCTGGGGAGCTAAACTACAATGAGCAGTTCTTC.